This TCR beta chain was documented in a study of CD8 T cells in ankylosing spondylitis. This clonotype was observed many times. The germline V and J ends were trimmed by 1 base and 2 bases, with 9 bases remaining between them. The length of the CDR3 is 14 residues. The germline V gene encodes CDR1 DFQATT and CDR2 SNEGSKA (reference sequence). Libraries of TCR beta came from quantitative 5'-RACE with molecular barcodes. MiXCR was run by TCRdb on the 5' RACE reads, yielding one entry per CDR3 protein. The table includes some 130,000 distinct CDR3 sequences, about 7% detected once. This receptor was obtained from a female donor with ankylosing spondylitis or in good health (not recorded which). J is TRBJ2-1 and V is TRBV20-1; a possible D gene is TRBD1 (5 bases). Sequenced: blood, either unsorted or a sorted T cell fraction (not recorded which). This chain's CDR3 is CSARGGSTYNEQFF. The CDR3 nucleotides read TGCAGTGCTAGAGGGGGCTCGACCTACAATGAGCAGTTCTTC.